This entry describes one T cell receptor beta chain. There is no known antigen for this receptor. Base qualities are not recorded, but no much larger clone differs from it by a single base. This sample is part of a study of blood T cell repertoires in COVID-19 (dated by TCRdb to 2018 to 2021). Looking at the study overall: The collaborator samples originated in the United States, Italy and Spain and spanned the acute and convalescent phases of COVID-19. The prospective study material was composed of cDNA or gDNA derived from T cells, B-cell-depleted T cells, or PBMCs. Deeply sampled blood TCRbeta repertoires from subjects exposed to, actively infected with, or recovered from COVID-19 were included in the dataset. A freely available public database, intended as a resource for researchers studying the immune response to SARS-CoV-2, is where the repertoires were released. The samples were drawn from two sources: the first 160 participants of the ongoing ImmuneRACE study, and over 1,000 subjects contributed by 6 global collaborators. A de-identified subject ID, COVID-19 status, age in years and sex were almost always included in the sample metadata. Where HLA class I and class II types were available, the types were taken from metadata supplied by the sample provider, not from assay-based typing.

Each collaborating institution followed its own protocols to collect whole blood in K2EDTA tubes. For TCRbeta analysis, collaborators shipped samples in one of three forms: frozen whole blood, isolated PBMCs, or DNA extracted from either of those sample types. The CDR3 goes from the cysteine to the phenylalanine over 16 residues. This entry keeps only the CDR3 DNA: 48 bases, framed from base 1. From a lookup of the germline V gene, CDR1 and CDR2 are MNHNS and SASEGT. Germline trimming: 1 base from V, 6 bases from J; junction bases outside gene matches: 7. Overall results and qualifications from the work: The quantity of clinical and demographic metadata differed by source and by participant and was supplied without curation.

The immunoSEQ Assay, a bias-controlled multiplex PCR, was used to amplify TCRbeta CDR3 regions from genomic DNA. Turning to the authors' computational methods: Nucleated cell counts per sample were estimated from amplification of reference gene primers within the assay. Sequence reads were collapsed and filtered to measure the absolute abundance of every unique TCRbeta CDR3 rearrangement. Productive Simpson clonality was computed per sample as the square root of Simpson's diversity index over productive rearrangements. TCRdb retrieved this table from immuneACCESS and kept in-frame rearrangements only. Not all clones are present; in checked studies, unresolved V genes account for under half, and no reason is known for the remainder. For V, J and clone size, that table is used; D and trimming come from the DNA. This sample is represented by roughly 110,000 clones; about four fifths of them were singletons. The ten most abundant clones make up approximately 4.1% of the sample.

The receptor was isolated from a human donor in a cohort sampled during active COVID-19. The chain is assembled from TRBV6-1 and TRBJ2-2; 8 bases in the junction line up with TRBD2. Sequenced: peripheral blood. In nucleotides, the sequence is TGTGCCAGCAGTGAAGTGGGCGGGGGGCGTTCCGGGGAGCTGTTTTTT. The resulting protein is CASSEVGGGRSGELFF.